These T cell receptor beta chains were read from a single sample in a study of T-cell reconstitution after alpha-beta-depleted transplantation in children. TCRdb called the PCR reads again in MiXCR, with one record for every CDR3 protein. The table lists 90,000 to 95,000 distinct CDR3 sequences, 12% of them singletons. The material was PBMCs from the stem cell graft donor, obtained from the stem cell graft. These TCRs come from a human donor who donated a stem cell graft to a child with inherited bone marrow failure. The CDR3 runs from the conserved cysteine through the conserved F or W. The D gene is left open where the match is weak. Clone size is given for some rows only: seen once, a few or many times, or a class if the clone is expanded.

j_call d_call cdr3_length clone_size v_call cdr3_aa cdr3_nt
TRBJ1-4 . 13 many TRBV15 CATSRDTWEKLFF TGTGCCACCAGCAGAGATACATGGGAAAAACTGTTTTTT
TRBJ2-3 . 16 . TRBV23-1 CASSLRGYLHGDTQYF TGCGCCAGCAGCCTGCGAGGCTATCTGCATGGAGATACGCAGTATTTT
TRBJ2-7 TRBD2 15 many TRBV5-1 CASSLSLAGNYEQYF TGCGCCAGCAGCTTGAGCCTAGCGGGGAACTACGAGCAGTACTTC
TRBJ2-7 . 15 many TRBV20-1 CSARDPGPPSYEQYF TGCAGTGCTAGAGACCCAGGCCCGCCTTCCTACGAGCAGTACTTC
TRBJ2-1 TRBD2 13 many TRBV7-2 CASSIGRQNEQFF TGTGCCAGCAGCATCGGGAGGCAGAATGAGCAGTTCTTC
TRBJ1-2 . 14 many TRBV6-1 CASSEPREAYGYTF TGTGCCAGCAGTGAACCCAGGGAGGCCTATGGCTACACCTTC
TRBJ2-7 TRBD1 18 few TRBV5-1 CASSTTAVGQGASYEQYF TGCGCCAGCAGCACCACTGCCGTCGGACAGGGGGCCTCCTACGAGCAGTACTTC
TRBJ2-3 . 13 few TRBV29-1 CSVDWDTGDTQYF TGCAGCGTTGATTGGGACACCGGAGATACGCAGTATTTT
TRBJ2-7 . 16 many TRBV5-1 CASSLATGLRSYEQYF TGCGCCAGCAGCTTGGCCACGGGACTCCGCTCCTACGAGCAGTACTTC
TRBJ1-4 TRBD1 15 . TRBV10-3 CATSGTGVAGEKLFF TGTGCCACCTCAGGGACAGGGGTCGCGGGCGAAAAACTGTTTTTT
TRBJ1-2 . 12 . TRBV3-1 CASSPGHRSYTF TGTGCCAGCAGCCCTGGGCACCGAAGCTACACCTTC